Listed below are T cell receptor beta chains from one sample, sequenced in a study of vaccination and CD4 T cells after COVID-19. MiXCR, run by TCRdb on the PCR reads, gives a single entry per CDR3 protein. The table records 7,000 or so distinct CDR3 sequences, less than 60% of them present only once. These receptors' antigens are unknown. Material for sequencing was CD4+ T cells from blood, cultured in vitro. Receptors originate from a human donor in good health. The CDR3 runs from the conserved cysteine through the conserved F or W. D genes are given only for firm matches. The size entry is marked missing in some rows and otherwise reads once, few, many or a size class.

TRBD1,TRBV4-3,TRBJ1-2,.,CASSLAAGGYGYTF,TGCGCCAGCAGCCTCGCCGCAGGGGGCTATGGCTACACCTTC
.,TRBV12-3/TRBV12-4,TRBJ1-1,.,CASSFSAGSRTEAFF,TGTGCCAGCAGTTTTTCTGCAGGTTCGCGCACTGAAGCTTTCTTT
TRBD1,TRBV19,TRBJ1-5,.,CASSIWAGQGLQPQHF,TGTGCCAGTAGTATATGGGCGGGACAGGGATTGCAGCCCCAGCATTTT
.,TRBV20-1,TRBJ2-1,.,CSAITGTYNEQFF,TGCAGTGCCATTACCGGGACCTACAATGAGCAGTTCTTC
.,TRBV5-4,TRBJ1-6,.,CASSLAGHWSSYNSPLHF,TGTGCCAGCAGCTTGGCGGGACATTGGAGCTCCTATAATTCACCCCTCCACTTT
.,TRBV11-2,TRBJ2-5,.,CASSRLPGQETQYF,TGTGCCAGCAGTCGTCTCCCTGGCCAAGAGACCCAGTACTTC
.,TRBV6-4,TRBJ2-1,few,CASSGEVGSYNEQFF,TGTGCCAGCAGTGGGGAGGTAGGTTCCTACAATGAGCAGTTCTTC
TRBD2,TRBV19,TRBJ2-3,.,CATARGLAGARDTQYF,TGTGCCACCGCCCGCGGACTAGCGGGAGCGAGAGATACGCAGTATTTT
.,TRBV6-1,TRBJ1-2,few,CASSPSNYGYTF,TGTGCCAGCAGCCCCAGCAACTATGGCTACACCTTC
TRBD2,TRBV27,TRBJ2-2,few,CASSLLAGGPGELFF,TGTGCCAGCAGTTTATTGGCGGGGGGTCCCGGGGAGCTGTTTTTT
TRBD1,TRBV7-7,TRBJ2-7,.,CASSERQGHFDEQYF,TGTGCCAGCAGCGAGAGACAGGGTCATTTCGACGAGCAGTACTTC
.,TRBV19,TRBJ2-7,.,CASSSTVNYEQYF,TGTGCCAGTAGTAGTACAGTGAACTACGAGCAGTACTTC
TRBD1,TRBV7-9,TRBJ1-1,.,CASSSPPGQGATEAFF,TGTGCCAGCAGCTCTCCCCCGGGACAGGGGGCCACTGAAGCTTTCTTT
TRBD1,TRBV7-8,TRBJ2-6,few,CASSHDRVGANVLTF,TGTGCCAGCAGCCATGACAGGGTTGGGGCCAACGTCCTGACTTTC
TRBD1,TRBV7-9,TRBJ1-1,.,CASSPETGGAGLRTEAFF,TGTGCCAGCAGCCCAGAGACAGGGGGCGCAGGGTTACGCACTGAAGCTTTCTTT
TRBD2,TRBV11-2,TRBJ2-3,few,CASSRRGALKREDTQYF,TGTGCCAGCAGCCGGCGGGGGGCACTAAAACGGGAAGATACGCAGTATTTT
.,TRBV20-1,TRBJ1-5,.,CSATRLENNQPQHF,TGCAGTGCTACCAGACTGGAAAACAATCAGCCCCAGCATTTT
.,TRBV6-1,TRBJ1-6,.,CASMFRGISYNSPLHF,TGTGCCAGCATGTTTAGGGGTATCTCCTATAATTCACCCCTCCACTTT
TRBD1,TRBV19,TRBJ2-7,.,CASSKDRGYEQYF,TGTGCCAGTAGTAAGGACAGGGGGTACGAGCAGTACTTC
.,TRBV20-1,TRBJ1-4,.,CSAEYRGGRIATNEKLFF,TGCAGTGCTGAATACCGGGGGGGGCGTATTGCAACTAATGAAAAACTGTTTTTT
.,TRBV20-1,TRBJ1-3,few,CSASFGRQHSGNTIYF,TGCAGTGCTAGTTTTGGTCGACAGCACTCTGGAAACACCATATATTTT
TRBD2,TRBV10-1,TRBJ2-2,.,CASSGQGLAGGPSTGELFF,TGCGCCAGCAGCGGGCAGGGACTAGCGGGAGGACCGAGCACCGGGGAGCTGTTTTTT
TRBD1,TRBV6-4,TRBJ2-7,.,CASTNEGDRGSYEQYF,TGTGCCAGCACCAACGAGGGGGACAGGGGGTCCTACGAGCAGTACTTC
.,TRBV29-1,TRBJ2-1,few,CSVEHNEQFF,TGCAGCGTTGAACACAATGAGCAGTTCTTC
.,TRBV25-1,TRBJ2-7,.,CASSELVGEQYF,TGTGCCAGCAGTGAATTGGTGGGAGAGCAGTACTTC
TRBD1,TRBV6-1,TRBJ2-2,.,CASNPAGTGDFGELFF,TGTGCCAGCAATCCCGCCGGGACAGGGGATTTCGGGGAGCTGTTTTTT
TRBD1,TRBV7-9,TRBJ1-2,few,CASSLVGTGGVYGYTF,TGTGCCAGCAGCTTAGTTGGGACAGGGGGCGTTTATGGCTACACCTTC
.,TRBV6-2/TRBV6-3,TRBJ1-2,.,CASSLRANYGYTF,TGTGCCAGCAGTTTAAGAGCTAACTATGGCTACACCTTC
.,TRBV20-1,TRBJ1-5,.,CSARVPNQPQHF,TGCAGTGCTAGAGTCCCCAATCAGCCCCAGCATTTT
.,TRBV29-1,TRBJ2-1,.,CSVSTRRSINEQFF,TGCAGCGTTTCGACTAGGCGGTCCATCAATGAGCAGTTCTTC
.,TRBV27,TRBJ2-6,.,CATHSSGGLRLSANVLTF,TGTGCCACTCATTCCTCCGGGGGCTTGCGGCTCTCGGCCAACGTCCTGACTTTC
.,TRBV2,TRBJ2-3,.,CAKSPGATDTQYF,TGTGCCAAGAGCCCGGGGGCTACAGATACGCAGTATTTT
TRBD1,TRBV7-4,TRBJ1-5,.,CASVTGSNQPQHF,TGTGCCAGCGTGACAGGGAGCAATCAGCCCCAGCATTTT
.,TRBV2,TRBJ1-5,.,CASSEDQGSDQPQHF,TGTGCCAGCAGTGAAGATCAGGGGAGCGATCAGCCCCAGCATTTT
.,TRBV10-3,TRBJ1-2,once,CAISESEFNYGYTF,TGTGCCATCAGTGAGTCGGAATTTAACTATGGCTACACCTTC
.,TRBV19,TRBJ2-2,.,CASSIDRANTGELFF,TGTGCCAGTAGTATAGACAGGGCGAACACCGGGGAGCTGTTTTTT
TRBD1,TRBV5-1,TRBJ1-2,.,CASSLGTGWDGYTF,TGCGCCAGCAGCCTAGGGACAGGGTGGGACGGCTACACCTTC
TRBD1,TRBV20-1,TRBJ1-5,.,CSARDPWDSLGYSNQPQHF,TGCAGTGCTAGGGATCCCTGGGACAGCTTGGGCTATAGCAATCAGCCCCAGCATTTT
.,TRBV7-8,TRBJ2-5,few,CASSLRGSETQYF,TGTGCCAGCAGCTTAAGGGGGTCAGAGACCCAGTACTTC
.,TRBV10-3,TRBJ2-3,.,CAISPTATGTDTQYF,TGTGCCATCAGTCCGACCGCAACGGGCACAGATACGCAGTATTTT
.,TRBV27,TRBJ1-1,.,CASTSWATTEAFF,TGTGCCAGCACATCCTGGGCAACAACTGAAGCTTTCTTT
.,TRBV2,TRBJ2-3,once,CARGTHHGSTDTQYF,TGTGCCAGGGGGACTCACCACGGGAGCACAGATACGCAGTATTTT
TRBD2,TRBV6-1,TRBJ2-5,medium-sized,CASRPGNSGGSRGETQYF,TGTGCCAGCAGGCCCGGGAATAGCGGGGGTTCCAGGGGAGAGACCCAGTACTTC
TRBD2,TRBV28,TRBJ2-7,.,CASSLLAGTHEQYF,TGTGCCAGCAGTTTACTAGCGGGAACCCACGAGCAGTACTTC
TRBD1,TRBV11-2,TRBJ1-1,few,CASHWGPDRGTEAFF,TGTGCCAGCCACTGGGGCCCAGACAGGGGAACTGAAGCTTTCTTT
TRBD2,TRBV12-3/TRBV12-4,TRBJ2-7,few,CASSLTGGPLEQYF,TGTGCCAGCAGTTTAACGGGAGGGCCCCTCGAGCAGTACTTC
.,TRBV5-1,TRBJ1-4,.,CASSRADGDEKLFF,TGCGCCAGCAGCCGGGCGGACGGAGATGAAAAACTGTTTTTT
.,TRBV7-2,TRBJ2-7,.,CASSGRTYEQYF,TGTGCCAGCAGCGGTAGAACCTACGAGCAGTACTTC
TRBD1,TRBV19,TRBJ2-2,.,CASRTDRRNTGELFF,TGTGCCAGTAGAACGGACAGGAGGAACACCGGGGAGCTGTTTTTT
TRBD1,TRBV6-5,TRBJ1-2,few,CASSYSRTGGNYGYTF,TGTGCCAGCAGTTACTCCCGGACAGGGGGGAACTATGGCTACACCTTC
TRBD1,TRBV20-1,TRBJ1-6,.,CSAPPPRGIGSPLHF,TGCAGTGCCCCCCCCCCCAGGGGGATAGGGTCACCCCTCCACTTT
.,TRBV7-9,TRBJ1-1,few,CASSLVVTGLLNTEAFF,TGTGCCAGCAGCTTAGTTGTTACAGGGCTTTTGAACACTGAAGCTTTCTTT
.,TRBV12-3/TRBV12-4,TRBJ2-2,.,CAGNNLNTGELFF,TGTGCAGGGAATAACCTGAACACCGGGGAGCTGTTTTTT
.,TRBV19,TRBJ2-5,.,CASSTGGMYQETQYF,TGTGCCAGTAGTACTGGGGGGATGTACCAAGAGACCCAGTACTTC
.,TRBV24-1,TRBJ1-2,.,CATSEAGVYGYTF,TGTGCCACCAGTGAGGCAGGGGTCTATGGCTACACCTTC
.,TRBV19,TRBJ1-1,few,CASSVGMNTEAFF,TGTGCCAGTAGCGTGGGGATGAACACTGAAGCTTTCTTT
.,TRBV28,TRBJ1-2,.,CASSSPGNGYTF,TGTGCCAGCAGTTCGCCAGGGAATGGCTACACCTTC
TRBD1,TRBV27,TRBJ1-1,.,CASSAQGFTEAFF,TGTGCCAGCAGTGCACAGGGGTTCACTGAAGCTTTCTTT